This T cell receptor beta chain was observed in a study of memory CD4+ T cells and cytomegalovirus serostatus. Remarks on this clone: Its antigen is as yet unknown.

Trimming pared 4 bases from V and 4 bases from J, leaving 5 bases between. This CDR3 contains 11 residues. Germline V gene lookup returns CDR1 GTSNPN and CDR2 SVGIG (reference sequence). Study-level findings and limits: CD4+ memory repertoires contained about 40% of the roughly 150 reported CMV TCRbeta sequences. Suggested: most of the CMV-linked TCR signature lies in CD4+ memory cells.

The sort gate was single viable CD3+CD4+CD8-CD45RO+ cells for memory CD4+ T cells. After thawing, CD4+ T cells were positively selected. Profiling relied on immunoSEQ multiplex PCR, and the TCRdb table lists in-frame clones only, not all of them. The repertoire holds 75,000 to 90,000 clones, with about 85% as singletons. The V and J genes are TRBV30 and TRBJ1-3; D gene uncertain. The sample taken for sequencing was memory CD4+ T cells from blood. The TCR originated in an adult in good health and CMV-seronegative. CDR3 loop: CAWTFGNTIYF. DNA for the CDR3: TGTGCCTGGACCTTCGGAAACACCATATATTTT.